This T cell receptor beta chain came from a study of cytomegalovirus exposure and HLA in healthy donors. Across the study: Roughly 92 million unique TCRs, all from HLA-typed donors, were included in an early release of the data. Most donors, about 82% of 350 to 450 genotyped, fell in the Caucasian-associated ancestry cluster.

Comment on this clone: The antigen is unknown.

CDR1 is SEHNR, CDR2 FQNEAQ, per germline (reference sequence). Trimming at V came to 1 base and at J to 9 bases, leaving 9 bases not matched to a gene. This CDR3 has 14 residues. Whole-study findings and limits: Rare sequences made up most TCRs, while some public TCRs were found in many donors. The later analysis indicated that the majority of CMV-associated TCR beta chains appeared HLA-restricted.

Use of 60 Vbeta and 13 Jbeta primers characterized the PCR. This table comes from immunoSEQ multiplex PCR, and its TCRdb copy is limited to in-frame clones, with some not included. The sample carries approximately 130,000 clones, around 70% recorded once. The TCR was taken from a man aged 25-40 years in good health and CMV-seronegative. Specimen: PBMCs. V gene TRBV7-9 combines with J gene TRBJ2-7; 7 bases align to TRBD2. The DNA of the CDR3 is TGTGCCAGCAGCTTAGGGGCGGGGGTAGGCGGGCAGTACTTC. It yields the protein CASSLGAGVGGQYF. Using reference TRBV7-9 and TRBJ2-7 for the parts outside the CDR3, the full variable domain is DTGVSQNPRHKITKRGQNVTFRCDPISEHNRLYWYRQTLGQGPEFLTYFQNEAQLEKSRLLSDRFSAERPKGSFSTLEIQRTEQGDSAMYLCASSLGAGVGGQYFGPGTRLTVT.